These T cell receptor beta chains were read from a single sample in a study of blood T cell repertoires in COVID-19. The assay was immunoSEQ multiplex PCR, and TCRdb's table has in-frame clones only and misses some. The data hold 250,000 to 350,000 clones, with 88% observed a single time. The sample consisted of PBMCs or T cells enriched from blood (not recorded which). Receptor source: a woman between 45 and 60 years old who had recovered from COVID-19. Both conserved end residues are part of each CDR3. Fields, in order: CDR3 DNA, CDR3 protein, J gene, clone size, V gene, D gene. A D gene is named only where the DNA matches it firmly. Not every row has a clone size; where given, it reads once, few, many or a size class.

TGTGCCAGCTCAGCCGGGACAGGGAACACAGATACGCAGTATTTT,CASSAGTGNTDTQYF,TRBJ2-3,.,TRBV18,TRBD1
TGTGCCAGCAGCGTAGCGGGAGGTTACGAGCAGTACTTC,CASSVAGGYEQYF,TRBJ2-7,.,TRBV7-2,TRBD2
TGTGCCAGCAGCCGAACAGGGGGGACTGAAGCTTTCTTT,CASSRTGGTEAFF,TRBJ1-1,.,TRBV3-1/TRBV3-2,TRBD1
TGTGCCAGCAGCGCTACCGGGACAGGCCAAGAGACCCAGTACTTC,CASSATGTGQETQYF,TRBJ2-5,.,TRBV6-5,TRBD1
TGTGCCAGCAGGGACAGCCTCACAGATACGCAGTATTTT,CASRDSLTDTQYF,TRBJ2-3,.,TRBV25-1,.
TGCGCCAGCAGCACCGGACAGAACTATGGCTACACCTTC,CASSTGQNYGYTF,TRBJ1-2,once,TRBV5-1,.
TGTGCCAGCAGCTTAGATTCGGTAGGGGGTGGCGAGCAGTACTTC,CASSLDSVGGGEQYF,TRBJ2-7,.,TRBV7-2,.
TGTGCCTGGAGTCTGACTAGCGGGAGTCAAAATGAGCAGTTCTTC,CAWSLTSGSQNEQFF,TRBJ2-1,.,TRBV30,TRBD2
TGTGCCAGCAGCCAAGAGAAAACGGGACAGCCTAATGAAAAACTGTTTTTT,CASSQEKTGQPNEKLFF,TRBJ1-4,.,TRBV14,TRBD1
TGTGCCAGCAGCCGCGGGACAGGGGTGGAGACCCAGTACTTC,CASSRGTGVETQYF,TRBJ2-5,.,TRBV11-3,TRBD1
TGTGCCAGCAGCGGACAAACAGGGGGCAGCTATGGCTACACCTTC,CASSGQTGGSYGYTF,TRBJ1-2,.,TRBV5-6,TRBD1
TGTGCCAGCAGCTTGACCTGGACAGATAGCACAGATACGCAGTATTTT,CASSLTWTDSTDTQYF,TRBJ2-3,.,TRBV9,.
TGTGCCAGCAGGTACGTCGGCAATCAGCCCCAGCATTTT,CASRYVGNQPQHF,TRBJ1-5,.,TRBV6-6,.
TGTGCCATCAGTGAGCCCCCCCGGGTCGAGCAGTACTTC,CAISEPPRVEQYF,TRBJ2-7,.,TRBV10-3,.
TGTGCCAGAAGCTTGGCAGGGGGCTGTTCACCCCTCCACTTT,CARSLAGGCSPLHF,TRBJ1-6,.,TRBV5-3,TRBD1
TGTGCCTGGAGTGCGGACAGGGGGCAAGAGCAGTACTTC,CAWSADRGQEQYF,TRBJ2-7,.,TRBV30,TRBD1
TGTGCCAGCAGCACGGGACTAGCGTCTCGTGGGGCCAACGTCCTGACTTTC,CASSTGLASRGANVLTF,TRBJ2-6,.,TRBV5-4,TRBD2
TGTGCCAGCAGTGAGACAACGGGACTAGCGGCAGATACGCAGTATTTT,CASSETTGLAADTQYF,TRBJ2-3,.,TRBV6-1,TRBD2
TGTGCCACCAGTGATTTTGGCAGGGGGCGAGAAGATTCACCCCTCCACTTT,CATSDFGRGREDSPLHF,TRBJ1-6,.,TRBV24-1,TRBD1
TGTGCCAGCATTAGGGCGGGAGGGCCGACAGATACGCAGTATTTT,CASIRAGGPTDTQYF,TRBJ2-3,.,TRBV7-9,TRBD2
TGTGCCAGCAGTTTAGCGGGAGTGGCCAATGAGCAGTTCTTC,CASSLAGVANEQFF,TRBJ2-1,once,TRBV28,TRBD2
TGTGCCAGCAGTGATAGCGGGAGGGCAGATACGCAGTATTTT,CASSDSGRADTQYF,TRBJ2-3,.,TRBV6-1,TRBD2
TGTGCCAGCAGATTTCAGGGGAATGCAGATACGCAGTATTTT,CASRFQGNADTQYF,TRBJ2-3,.,TRBV28,.
TGTGCCAGCTTTGGACAGGACACTGAAGCTTTCTTT,CASFGQDTEAFF,TRBJ1-1,few,TRBV28,TRBD1
TGCGCCAGCGGTTTGCGGCAAAGCACAGATACGCAGTATTTT,CASGLRQSTDTQYF,TRBJ2-3,.,TRBV5-1,.
TGCGCCAGCAGCTCGGGACTAGCGGACCCCTACGAGCAGTACTTC,CASSSGLADPYEQYF,TRBJ2-7,.,TRBV5-1,TRBD2
TGTGCCAGCAGTGAGCGGGCACTCCCTGCGGCTAATGAAAAACTGTTTTTT,CASSERALPAANEKLFF,TRBJ1-4,.,TRBV6-1,.
TGTGCCAGCCAGGCGCGCGCAACTAATGAAAAACTGTTTTTT,CASQARATNEKLFF,TRBJ1-4,.,TRBV19,.
TGTGCCAGCAGCCCGACTAGCGGGAGGGCGGGCGAGCAGTACTTC,CASSPTSGRAGEQYF,TRBJ2-7,.,TRBV5-4,TRBD2
TGTGCCAGCAGCTCTAGTGGGTACCTGACGGGTAGCAATCAGCCCCAGCATTTT,CASSSSGYLTGSNQPQHF,TRBJ1-5,.,TRBV7-8,.
TGTGCCAGCGGGACAGGGAGAAACACCATATATTTT,CASGTGRNTIYF,TRBJ1-3,.,TRBV28,TRBD1
TGTGCCAGCAGCTTATCACCGGGACAGGGGGCTGGTTCACCCCTCCACTTT,CASSLSPGQGAGSPLHF,TRBJ1-6,.,TRBV7-2,TRBD1
TGTGCCAGCAGTGGCGCCGGGACAGGGTTTTACTACGAGCAGTACTTC,CASSGAGTGFYYEQYF,TRBJ2-7,.,TRBV28,TRBD1
TGTGCCAGCAGTTACGCTTGGGACAGGAATTCACCCCTCCACTTT,CASSYAWDRNSPLHF,TRBJ1-6,.,TRBV6-5,TRBD1
TGTGCCAGCAGCTTGACTTCTAGCGGGTGGCAAGAGACCCAGTACTTC,CASSLTSSGWQETQYF,TRBJ2-5,few,TRBV7-3,TRBD2
TGTGCCAGCAGTGATTCTCGGACAGTCGCGGACACAGATACGCAGTATTTT,CASSDSRTVADTDTQYF,TRBJ2-3,.,TRBV25-1,.
TGTGCCAGCCCCTCCCAGGGGTCCTATAATTCACCCCTCCACTTT,CASPSQGSYNSPLHF,TRBJ1-6,.,TRBV21-1,.
TGTGCCAGTAGCGCCTTCAGTTCGGGACCGCGGGGGAATGAGCAGTTCTTC,CASSAFSSGPRGNEQFF,TRBJ2-1,.,TRBV19,TRBD2
TGTGCCACCAGCAGCGAGCCCCTGAGTATCACCTTC,CATSSEPLSITF,TRBJ1-2,.,TRBV15,.
TGTGCCAGCAGCCCCGAGGGACAGGGGCATGGCTACACCTTC,CASSPEGQGHGYTF,TRBJ1-2,.,TRBV6-5,TRBD1
TGTGCCAGCAGCTCTACAGGGGTCCCTAACTATGGCTACACCTTC,CASSSTGVPNYGYTF,TRBJ1-2,.,TRBV7-3,TRBD1
TGTGCCAGCAGCTTACAGGACAGGGGGGGGCACACCATATATTTT,CASSLQDRGGHTIYF,TRBJ1-3,.,TRBV5-5,TRBD1
TGTGCCAGCAGCCAAGTAACCGGGACAGGGGGCTACGAGCAGTACTTC,CASSQVTGTGGYEQYF,TRBJ2-7,once,TRBV3-1/TRBV3-2,TRBD1
TGTGCCATCAGTGGAGAGAAAAGTTCAACTAATGAAAAACTGTTTTTT,CAISGEKSSTNEKLFF,TRBJ1-4,.,TRBV10-3,.
TGTGCCAGCAGCCCGGGACAGGGGACAAACATTCAGTACTTC,CASSPGQGTNIQYF,TRBJ2-4,.,TRBV7-2,TRBD1
TGTGCCACCAGTGATTTGGGAACAGGGAGTTCTACCTACACCGGGGAGCTGTTTTTT,CATSDLGTGSSTYTGELFF,TRBJ2-2,.,TRBV24-1,.
TGTGCCAGCAGCCCCGGGACAGCTGGAAACACCATATATTTT,CASSPGTAGNTIYF,TRBJ1-3,.,TRBV6-2/TRBV6-3,TRBD1
TGTGCCAGCAGGGACAGTGATTCACCCCTCCACTTT,CASRDSDSPLHF,TRBJ1-6,few,TRBV11-2,.
TGTGCCAGCAGTTACTCCGGACTAGCGGCAGAGACCCAGTACTTC,CASSYSGLAAETQYF,TRBJ2-5,.,TRBV6-2/TRBV6-3,TRBD2
TGTGCCAGCACCCGGGACAGCCCAACTAATGAAAAACTGTTTTTT,CASTRDSPTNEKLFF,TRBJ1-4,.,TRBV2,TRBD1
TGTGCCAGCAGCTCCCCCTCAGGGGCAGATACGCAGTATTTT,CASSSPSGADTQYF,TRBJ2-3,.,TRBV7-9,.
TGTGCCAGCAGCTTAGGTGCAGGGGGTAATGAAAAACTGTTTTTT,CASSLGAGGNEKLFF,TRBJ1-4,.,TRBV7-2,TRBD1
TGTGCCAGCTCACCCCAAAGAGGGGGGGCAGATACGCAGTATTTT,CASSPQRGGADTQYF,TRBJ2-3,.,TRBV18,.
TGTGCCAGTAGTATGGGTAGCGGGTCCTACAATGAGCAGTTCTTC,CASSMGSGSYNEQFF,TRBJ2-1,once,TRBV19,TRBD2
TGTGCCAGCAGCCAAGAGGGCCGAGGGGGCCTTAATGAAAAACTGTTTTTT,CASSQEGRGGLNEKLFF,TRBJ1-4,.,TRBV4-2,TRBD1
TGCGCCAGCAGCCAAGACCAGGGGAACTATGGCTACACCTTC,CASSQDQGNYGYTF,TRBJ1-2,.,TRBV4-3,.
TGCGCCAGCAGCACGGGACAGGGGCCTAATGAAAAACTGTTTTTT,CASSTGQGPNEKLFF,TRBJ1-4,.,TRBV5-1,TRBD1
TGCGCCAGCATGGGGGCCCCGGACAGGGGAATAGATACGCAGTATTTT,CASMGAPDRGIDTQYF,TRBJ2-3,.,TRBV5-1,TRBD1
TGTGCCAGCAGTCAGGGGTTAAGTCAGCCCCAGCATTTT,CASSQGLSQPQHF,TRBJ1-5,.,TRBV12-3/TRBV12-4,.
TGTGCCAGCAGCTTAAATCCTAGCGGGTCTACCTACGAGCAGTACTTC,CASSLNPSGSTYEQYF,TRBJ2-7,.,TRBV7-3,TRBD2